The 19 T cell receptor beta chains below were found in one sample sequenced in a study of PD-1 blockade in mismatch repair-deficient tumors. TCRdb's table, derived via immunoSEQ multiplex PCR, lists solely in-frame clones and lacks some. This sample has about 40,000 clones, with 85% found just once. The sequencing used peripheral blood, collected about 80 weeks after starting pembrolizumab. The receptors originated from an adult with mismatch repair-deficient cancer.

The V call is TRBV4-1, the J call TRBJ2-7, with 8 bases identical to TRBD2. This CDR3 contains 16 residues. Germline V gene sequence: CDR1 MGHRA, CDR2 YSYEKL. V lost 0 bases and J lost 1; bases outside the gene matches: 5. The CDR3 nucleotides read TGCGCCAGCAGCCAAGACGAGCGGGAGCGTTCCTACGAGCAGTACTTC. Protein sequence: CASSQDERERSYEQYF.

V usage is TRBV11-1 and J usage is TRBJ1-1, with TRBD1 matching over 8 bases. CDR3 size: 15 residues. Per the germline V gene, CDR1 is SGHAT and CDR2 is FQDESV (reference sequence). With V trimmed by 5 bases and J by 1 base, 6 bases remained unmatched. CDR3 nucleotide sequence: TGTGCCAGCAGCCTGAGGACAGGGCGGAACACTGAAGCTTTCTTT. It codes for CASSLRTGRNTEAFF.

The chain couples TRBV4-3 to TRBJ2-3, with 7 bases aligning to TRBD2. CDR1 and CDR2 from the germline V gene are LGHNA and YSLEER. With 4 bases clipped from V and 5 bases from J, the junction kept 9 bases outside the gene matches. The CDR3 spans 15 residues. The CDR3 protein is CASSRGRTSLDTQYF. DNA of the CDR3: TGCGCCAGCAGCCGAGGAAGGACTAGTCTAGATACGCAGTATTTT.

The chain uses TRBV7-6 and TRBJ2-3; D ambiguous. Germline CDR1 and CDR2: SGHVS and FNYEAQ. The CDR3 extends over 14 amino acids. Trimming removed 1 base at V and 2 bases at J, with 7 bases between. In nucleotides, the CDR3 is TGTGCCAGCAGCTTAGGAGGCAACACAGATACGCAGTATTTT. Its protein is CASSLGGNTDTQYF.

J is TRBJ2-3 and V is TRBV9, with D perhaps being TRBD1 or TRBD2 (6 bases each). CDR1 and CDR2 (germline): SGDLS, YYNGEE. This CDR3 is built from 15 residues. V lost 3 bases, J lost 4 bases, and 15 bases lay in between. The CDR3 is CASSAGGGSADTQYF. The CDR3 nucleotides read TGTGCCAGCAGCGCCGGAGGGGGGTCTGCAGATACGCAGTATTTT. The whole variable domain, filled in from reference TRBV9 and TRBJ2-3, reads DSGVTQTPKHLITATGQRVTLRCSPRSGDLSVYWYQQSLDQGLQFLIQYYNGEERAKGNILERFSAQQFPDLHSELNLSSLELGDSALYFCASSAGGGSADTQYFGPGTRLTVL.

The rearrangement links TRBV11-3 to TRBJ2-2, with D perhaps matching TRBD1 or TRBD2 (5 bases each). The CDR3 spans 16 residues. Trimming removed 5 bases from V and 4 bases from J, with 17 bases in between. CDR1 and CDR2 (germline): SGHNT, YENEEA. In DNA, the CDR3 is TGTGCCAGCAGCCCTCGTTGGGGGAAGAGCACCGGGGAGCTGTTTTTT. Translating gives CASSPRWGKSTGELFF.

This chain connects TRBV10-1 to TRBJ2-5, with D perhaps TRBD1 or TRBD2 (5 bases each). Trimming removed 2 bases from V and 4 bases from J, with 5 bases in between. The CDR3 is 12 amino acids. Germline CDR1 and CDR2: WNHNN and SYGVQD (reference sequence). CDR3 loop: CASSEGGETQYF. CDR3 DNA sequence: TGCGCCAGCAGTGAGGGGGGAGAGACCCAGTACTTC.

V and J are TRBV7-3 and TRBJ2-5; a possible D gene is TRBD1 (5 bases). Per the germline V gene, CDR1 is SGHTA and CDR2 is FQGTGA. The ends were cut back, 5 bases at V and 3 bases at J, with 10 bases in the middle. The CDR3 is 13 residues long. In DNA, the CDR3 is TGTGCCAGCAGCCCCTCGACAGAAGAGACCCAGTACTTC. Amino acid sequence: CASSPSTEETQYF.

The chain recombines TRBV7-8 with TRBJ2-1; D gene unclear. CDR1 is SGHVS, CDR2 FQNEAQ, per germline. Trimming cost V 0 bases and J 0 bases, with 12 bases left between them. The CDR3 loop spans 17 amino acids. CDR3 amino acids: CASSLAYDSYSYNEQFF. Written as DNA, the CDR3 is TGTGCCAGCAGCTTAGCCTATGACTCTTACTCCTACAATGAGCAGTTCTTC.

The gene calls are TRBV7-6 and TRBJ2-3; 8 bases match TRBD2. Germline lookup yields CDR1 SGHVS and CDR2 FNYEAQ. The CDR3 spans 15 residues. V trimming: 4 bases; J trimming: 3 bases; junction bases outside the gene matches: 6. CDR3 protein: CASSSIAGRTDTQYF. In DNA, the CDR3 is TGTGCCAGCAGCTCAATAGCGGGACGGACAGATACGCAGTATTTT.

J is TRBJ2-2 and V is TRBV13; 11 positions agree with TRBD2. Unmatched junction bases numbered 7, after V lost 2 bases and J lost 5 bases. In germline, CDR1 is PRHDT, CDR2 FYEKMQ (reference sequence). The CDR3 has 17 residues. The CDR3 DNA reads TGTGCCAGCAGCTTAAGACTAGCGGGACTATGGACCGGGGAGCTGTTTTTT. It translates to CASSLRLAGLWTGELFF.

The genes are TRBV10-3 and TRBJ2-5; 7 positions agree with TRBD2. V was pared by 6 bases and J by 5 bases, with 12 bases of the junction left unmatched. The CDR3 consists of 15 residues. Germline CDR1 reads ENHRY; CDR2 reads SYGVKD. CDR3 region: CAIRKKAGPTETQYF. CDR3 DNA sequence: TGTGCCATCAGGAAGAAAGCGGGACCAACCGAGACCCAGTACTTC.

The CDR3 DNA is TGTGCCAGCAGCCCCGGGACGTTGCCAGATACGCAGTATTTT. It encodes CASSPGTLPDTQYF. V gene TRBV7-9 combines with J gene TRBJ2-3, with D perhaps matching TRBD1 or TRBD2 (5 bases each). This CDR3 has 14 residues. The germline V and J ends were trimmed by 5 bases and 4 bases, with 13 bases remaining between them. The germline gives CDR1 SEHNR, CDR2 FQNEAQ (reference sequence).

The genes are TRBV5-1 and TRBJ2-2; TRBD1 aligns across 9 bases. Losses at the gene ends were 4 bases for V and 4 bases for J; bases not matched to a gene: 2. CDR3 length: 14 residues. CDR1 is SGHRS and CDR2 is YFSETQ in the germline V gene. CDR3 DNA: TGCGCCAGCAGCCCGACAGGGGGCACCGGGGAGCTGTTTTTT. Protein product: CASSPTGGTGELFF.

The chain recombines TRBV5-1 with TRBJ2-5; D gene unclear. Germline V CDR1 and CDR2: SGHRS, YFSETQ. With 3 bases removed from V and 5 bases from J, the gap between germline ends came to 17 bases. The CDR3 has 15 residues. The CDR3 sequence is CASSSPPRDLETQYF. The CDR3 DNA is TGCGCCAGCAGCTCACCCCCGCGCGATCTGGAGACCCAGTACTTC.

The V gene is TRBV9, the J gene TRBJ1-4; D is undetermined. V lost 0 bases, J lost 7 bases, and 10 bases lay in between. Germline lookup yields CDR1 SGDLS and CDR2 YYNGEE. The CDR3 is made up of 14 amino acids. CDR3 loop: CASSVGTGVEKLFF. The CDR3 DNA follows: TGTGCCAGCAGCGTAGGGACTGGAGTTGAAAAACTGTTTTTT. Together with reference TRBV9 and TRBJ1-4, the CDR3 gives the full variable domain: DSGVTQTPKHLITATGQRVTLRCSPRSGDLSVYWYQQSLDQGLQFLIQYYNGEERAKGNILERFSAQQFPDLHSELNLSSLELGDSALYFCASSVGTGVEKLFFGSGTQLSVL.

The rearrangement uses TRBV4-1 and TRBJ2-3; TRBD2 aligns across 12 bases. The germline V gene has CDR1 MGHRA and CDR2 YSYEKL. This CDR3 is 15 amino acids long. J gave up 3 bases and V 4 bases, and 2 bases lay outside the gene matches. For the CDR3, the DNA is TGCGCCAGCAGCCCGACTAGCGGGAGAACAGATACGCAGTATTTT. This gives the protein CASSPTSGRTDTQYF.

In DNA, the CDR3 is TGCGCCAGCAGCCCACTAGCGGGAGGGGACTACAATGAGCAGTTCTTC. Its protein is CASSPLAGGDYNEQFF. V is TRBV5-1 and J is TRBJ2-1; 13 nucleotides agree with TRBD2. This CDR3 region has 16 residues. Germline V CDR1 and CDR2: SGHRS, YFSETQ. With 4 bases clipped from V and 3 bases from J, the junction kept 4 bases outside the gene matches. The full variable domain, its missing parts supplied by reference TRBV5-1 and TRBJ2-1, is KAGVTQTPRYLIKTRGQQVTLSCSPISGHRSVSWYQQTPGQGLQFLFEYFSETQRNKGNFPGRFSGRQFSNSRSEMNVSTLELGDSALYLCASSPLAGGDYNEQFFGPGTRLTVL.

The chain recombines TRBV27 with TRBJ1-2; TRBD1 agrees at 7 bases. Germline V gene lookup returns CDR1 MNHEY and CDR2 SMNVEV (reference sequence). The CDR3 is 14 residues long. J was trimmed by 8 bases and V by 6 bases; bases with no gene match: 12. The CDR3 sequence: CASSRQGGIAGYTF. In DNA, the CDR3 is TGTGCCAGCAGCCGACAGGGAGGCATTGCGGGCTACACCTTC.